Below, 18 T cell receptor beta chains from the same sample are listed, as sequenced in a study of control samples from healthy donors and cancer patients (dated by TCRdb to the early 2020s). Receptor amplification or capture employed the immunoSEQ multiplex PCR assay. Entries here come from immuneACCESS through TCRdb and include only in-frame sequences with V and J called. Some clones fail to appear in such tables; in the studies checked, an unresolved V gene covers under half of the shortfall, and the cause of the remainder is unknown. The sample table contains 100,000 to 150,000 clones; only one count was recorded for roughly 90% of them. About 3.4% of the sample rests with the top ten. The sample comprised blood. The receptors shown here come from a middle-aged man in good health.

This clone is a singleton in its sample. The chain is built from TRBV5-4 and TRBJ1-2, with 10 nucleotides matching TRBD1. Germline lookup yields CDR1 SGHNT and CDR2 YYREEE (reference sequence). The CDR3 sequence is 14 residues long. The V segment lost 4 bases and the J segment 8 bases; nucleotides outside the gene matches: 8. DNA of the CDR3: TGTGCCAGCAGCCCCGGGACAGGGGTTGTAGGCTACACCTTC. Its protein product is CASSPGTGVVGYTF.

This sequence joins TRBV5-6 and TRBJ2-7, with D maybe TRBD1 (6 bases). V dropped 5 bases and J dropped 3 bases, with 18 bases sitting between them. The CDR3 spans 15 residues. Germline V gene data show CDR1 as SGHDT and CDR2 as YYEEEE. The CDR3: CASRPSDRIYYEQYF. The CDR3 DNA reads as TGTGCCAGCAGACCCAGCGACAGGATCTACTACGAGCAGTACTTC.

The chain joins TRBV7-2 to TRBJ2-5; D unresolved. The V end lost 5 bases, the J end lost 5 bases, and 18 bases lay between the germline ends. The germline CDR1 and CDR2 sequences are SGHTA and FQGNSA. CDR3 length equals 15 residues. Here the CDR3 DNA reads TGTGCCAGCAGCCCCGATAGCAGCGTTTGGGAGACCCAGTACTTC. Translating it yields CASSPDSSVWETQYF.

V is TRBV15 and J is TRBJ1-1, with D uncertain. Deletions cut 1 base from V and 7 bases from J, with 10 bases between. The CDR3 is made up of 13 amino acids. Germline assignment: CDR1 LNHNV and CDR2 YYDKDF (reference sequence). The chain's CDR3 is CATSRGSSVEAFF. In DNA, the CDR3 is TGTGCCACCAGCAGAGGGAGTTCGGTTGAAGCTTTCTTT.

In nucleotides, the CDR3 is TGCGCCAGCAGCTTGCATACTGGGACAGACACTGAAGCTTTCTTT. It encodes CASSLHTGTDTEAFF. V is TRBV5-1 and J is TRBJ1-1; TRBD1 aligns across 7 bases. V lost 1 base to trimming and J lost 3 bases; unmatched junction nucleotides: 6. Germline values: CDR1 SGHRS, CDR2 YFSETQ. This CDR3 spans 15 amino acids. Looking up the rest from reference TRBV5-1 and TRBJ1-1 gives the full variable domain: KAGVTQTPRYLIKTRGQQVTLSCSPISGHRSVSWYQQTPGQGLQFLFEYFSETQRNKGNFPGRFSGRQFSNSRSEMNVSTLELGDSALYLCASSLHTGTDTEAFFGQGTRLTVV.

CDR3 in DNA: TGTGCCAGCAGCCGATCGGACACCCTGGGCACCGGGGAGCTGTTTTTT. Its protein is CASSRSDTLGTGELFF. V and J are TRBV5-4 and TRBJ2-2; possible D gene TRBD1, 5 bases. With 4 bases removed from V and 4 bases from J, the gap between germline ends came to 17 bases. This CDR3 spans 16 amino acids. Germline-derived CDR1 and CDR2 are SGHNT and YYREEE (reference sequence).

The rearrangement joins TRBV4-1 to TRBJ2-7; D is unclear. The length of the CDR3 is 13 residues. The germline CDR1 and CDR2 sequences are MGHRA and YSYEKL. Trimming shortened V by 5 bases and J by 0 bases, and 8 bases separated the two germline ends. The CDR3 nucleotides are TGCGCCAGCAGCGCGGTCGGCTCCTACGAGCAGTACTTC. Amino acids: CASSAVGSYEQYF.

This clone was observed a few times. The rearrangement joins TRBV5-1 to TRBJ1-6; TRBD1 agrees at 9 bases. The CDR3 runs to 15 residues. Trimming removed 4 bases from V and 7 bases from J; junction bases left unmatched: 6. Germline V gene data show CDR1 as SGHRS and CDR2 as YFSETQ. The CDR3 region is CASSRTGDVNSPLHF. The CDR3 nucleotides are TGCGCCAGCAGCAGGACAGGGGACGTAAATTCACCCCTCCACTTT.

The chain has TRBV20-1 and TRBJ1-1; tentatively, D is TRBD1 (6 bases). V gave up 5 bases and J gave up 8 bases, with 12 bases separating them. The germline V gene has CDR1 DFQATT and CDR2 SNEGSKA (reference sequence). This CDR3 has 11 residues. CDR3 loop: CSALGQQEAFF. The CDR3 bases are TGCAGTGCTCTTGGACAGCAAGAAGCTTTCTTT.

This chain connects TRBV4-1 to TRBJ1-6, with D unclear. Trimming left V 1 base short and J 9 bases short, with 19 bases between. This CDR3 is 17 amino acids long. Germline V gene lookup returns CDR1 MGHRA and CDR2 YSYEKL. The CDR3 loop is CASSQAPQSLSSSPLHF. The DNA of the CDR3 is TGCGCCAGCAGCCAAGCACCCCAGTCCCTGAGTAGTTCACCCCTCCACTTT.

This chain connects TRBV9 to TRBJ1-3, with D perhaps TRBD1 (5 bases). Germline V gene sequence: CDR1 SGDLS, CDR2 YYNGEE. With 1 base removed from V and 2 bases from J, the gap between germline ends came to 10 bases. The CDR3 sequence is 15 residues long. CDR3 loop: CASSVQGRAGNTIYF. The CDR3, as DNA: TGTGCCAGCAGCGTACAGGGTAGGGCTGGAAACACCATATATTTT.

The V call is TRBV15, the J call TRBJ1-1; D is ambiguous. V lost 1 base and J 1 base, leaving 10 bases between the germline ends. The CDR3 spans 15 residues. The germline V gene encodes CDR1 LNHNV and CDR2 YYDKDF (reference sequence). CDR3 loop: CATSRVTFGNTEAFF. CDR3 nucleotides: TGTGCCACCAGCAGAGTGACATTTGGGAACACTGAAGCTTTCTTT.

The CDR3 sequence is CASSPGQGMNTEAFF. The CDR3 DNA is TGTGCCAGCAGCCCGGGACAGGGGATGAACACTGAAGCTTTCTTT. The V and J genes are TRBV6-6 and TRBJ1-1; 10 bases map to TRBD1. Germline V gene sequence: CDR1 MNHNY, CDR2 SVGAGI (reference sequence). CDR3 length equals 15 residues. The trim removed 6 bases at V and 0 bases at J, leaving 4 bases unmatched.

The chain carries TRBV6-5 and TRBJ1-1, with 8 nucleotides matching TRBD1. CDR3 length: 13 residues. V shed 8 bases and J 1 base; nucleotides not matched to a gene: 3. Germline V gene sequence: CDR1 MNHEY, CDR2 SVGAGI. CDR3 coding DNA: TGTGCCAGCGAAGGACAGGGGAACACTGAAGCTTTCTTT. Its protein product is CASEGQGNTEAFF.

V is TRBV19 and J is TRBJ1-5; TRBD1 matches at 9 bases. The CDR3 length is 15 residues. Germline CDR1 reads LNHDA; CDR2 reads SQIVND (reference sequence). V lost 7 bases to trimming and J lost 2 bases; unmatched junction nucleotides: 6. The CDR3 coding sequence is TGTGCCAGTAACCAACAGGGGGCCGGCAATCAGCCCCAGCATTTT. Amino acids: CASNQQGAGNQPQHF.

The chain uses TRBV19 and TRBJ2-1; 8 bases are shared with TRBD1. This CDR3 has 17 residues. Germline CDR1 LNHDA, CDR2 SQIVND (reference sequence). V lost 1 base, J lost 4 bases, and 9 bases stayed unmatched. The CDR3 loop reads CASSIGLWTGRYNEQFF. CDR3 DNA: TGTGCCAGTAGTATAGGTCTTTGGACAGGGAGATACAATGAGCAGTTCTTC. Combining the CDR3 with reference TRBV19 and TRBJ2-1 gives the whole variable domain DGGITQSPKYLFRKEGQNVTLSCEQNLNHDAMYWYRQDPGQGLRLIYYSQIVNDFQKGDIAEGYSVSREKKESFPLTVTSAQKNPTAFYLCASSIGLWTGRYNEQFFGPGTRLTVL.

The table lists this clone with a count of one. This chain uses TRBV24-1 with TRBJ2-2, with 10 bases lining up with TRBD1. V gave up 5 bases and J gave up 7 bases; unmatched junction bases: 9. Looked up from germline, CDR1 is KGHDR and CDR2 is SFDVKD. The CDR3 consists of 16 residues. The DNA of the CDR3 is TGTGCCACCAGTGCGCCGGGGACAGGGGTCCACGGGGAGCTGTTTTTT. It codes for CATSAPGTGVHGELFF.

The chain uses TRBV18 and TRBJ2-1; D is ambiguous. Germline CDR1 and CDR2: KGHSH and LQKENI. The CDR3 has 17 residues. V shed 4 bases and J shed 6 bases, with 22 bases lying between them. This chain's CDR3 is CASSLVGRKLLSNEQFF. DNA of the CDR3: TGTGCCAGCTCACTCGTCGGAAGAAAGCTCCTCTCCAATGAGCAGTTCTTC.